This T cell receptor beta chain was recovered during a study of T cell responses to AZD1222 COVID-19 vaccine. Concerning this clone: Its antigen is still unknown.

Study conclusions and caveats: Unmutated variant regions reportedly attract nearly half of all spike-specific TCRs. White British donors predominated, females outnumbered males, and clonal diversity was possibly underestimated. Only after the peak T cell response were repertoires sampled. Across spike, vaccine-associated CD4 TCRs were found, dominant at 160-218 and 743-854.

The CDR3 extends over 13 amino acids. CDR1 KGHSH and CDR2 LQKENI come from the germline V gene. V was pared by 3 bases and J by 1 base, with 6 bases between. Here immunoSEQ multiplex PCR was the method, and the copy in TCRdb shows in-frame clones only, minus some. The sample yields 180,000 or so clones, 80% to 95% seen once. This specimen was peripheral blood, taken 28 days after the second AZD1222 dose. The receptor comes from an adult who received the AZD1222 COVID-19 vaccine. The chain combines TRBV18 with TRBJ1-1; D remains ambiguous. The chain's CDR3 is CASSPNTNTEAFF. Written as DNA, the CDR3 is TGTGCCAGCTCACCGAACACGAACACTGAAGCTTTCTTT.